The entry that follows covers one TCR beta chain sequence. The antigen remains unidentified. V was clipped by 5 bases and J by 3 bases, with 13 bases between them. The CDR3 is 14 residues long. Germline V gene sequence: CDR1 MDHEN, CDR2 SYDVKM. This entry is derived from a study of shared clonotypes between healthy human individuals. Only in-frame clones appear in the TCRdb table, and some are missing; sequencing was by immunoSEQ multiplex PCR. Found here are about 2.1 million clones, 85% to 95% of them singletons; the top ten hold 1.5% to 2%. Study outcomes and limitations: Larger estimated richness was generally recorded for naive subsets relative to memory subsets.

Naive CD8 cells lacked CD45RO and underwent positive selection for CCR7, leaving out terminally differentiated effector memory CD45RA+ cells. Healthy and HIV-negative, the adult donors had no recent acute infections or vaccinations. This TCR came from a man aged 18 to 29 in good health. Some clones in this sample may be carry-over from other donors' samples. The chain employs TRBV28 and TRBJ2-5, with D perhaps TRBD1 (6 bases). Sequencing was done on a sample of naive CD8+ T cells from PBMCs. DNA of the CDR3: TGTGCCAGCAGTAAGGGGACATATGAAGAGACCCAGTACTTC. It yields the protein CASSKGTYEETQYF.